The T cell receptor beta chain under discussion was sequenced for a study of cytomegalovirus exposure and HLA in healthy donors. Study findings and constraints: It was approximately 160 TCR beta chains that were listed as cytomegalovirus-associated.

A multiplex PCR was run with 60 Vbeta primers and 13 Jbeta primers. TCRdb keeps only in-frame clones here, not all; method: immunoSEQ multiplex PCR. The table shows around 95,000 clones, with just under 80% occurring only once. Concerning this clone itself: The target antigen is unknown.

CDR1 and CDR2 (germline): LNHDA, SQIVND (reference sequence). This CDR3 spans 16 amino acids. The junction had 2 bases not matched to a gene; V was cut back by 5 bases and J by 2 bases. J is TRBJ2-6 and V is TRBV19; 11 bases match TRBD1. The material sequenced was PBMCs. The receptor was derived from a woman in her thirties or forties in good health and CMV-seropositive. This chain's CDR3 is CASSGTGGPGANVLTF. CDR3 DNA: TGTGCCAGTAGTGGGACAGGGGGGCCTGGGGCCAACGTCCTGACTTTC. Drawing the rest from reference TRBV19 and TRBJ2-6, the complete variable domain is DGGITQSPKYLFRKEGQNVTLSCEQNLNHDAMYWYRQDPGQGLRLIYYSQIVNDFQKGDIAEGYSVSREKKESFPLTVTSAQKNPTAFYLCASSGTGGPGANVLTFGAGSRLTVL.